The 8 T cell receptor beta chains below were found in one sample sequenced in a study of T-cell memory formation after mild COVID-19. TCRdb fed the 5' RACE reads into MiXCR, producing one record per CDR3 protein. The sample holds around 450,000 distinct CDR3 sequences, around 24% seen once. Sequences were obtained from PBMCs or a T cell subset sorted from them (not recorded which). The source is an adult woman who had mild COVID-19 (a few samples of this study predate the infection). Cell type and time point are not known.

The chain has TRBV3-1 and TRBJ2-3; 7 positions agree with TRBD2. The CDR3 is 15 amino acids. Trimming at V came to 6 bases and at J to 1 base, leaving 7 bases not matched to a gene. Germline CDR1 is LGHDT and CDR2 is YNNKEL (reference sequence). The CDR3 spells CASRPGRSRTDTQYF. The CDR3 region has the DNA TGTGCCAGCAGGCCCGGGAGGAGTCGCACAGATACGCAGTATTTT.

This clonotype was detected a few times. The gene calls are TRBV5-1 and TRBJ1-2, with D possibly TRBD1 on 5 matching bases. Looked up from germline, CDR1 is SGHRS and CDR2 is YFSETQ. The V gene lost 0 bases and the J gene lost 7 bases, with 19 bases spanning the gap. The CDR3 runs 16 residues. The CDR3 sequence is CASSLADHRTNSGYTF. In DNA form, the CDR3 reads TGCGCCAGCAGCTTGGCCGACCACAGGACGAATTCTGGCTACACCTTC.

A few counts support this clonotype. The rearrangement uses TRBV20-1 and TRBJ2-7, with TRBD1 identical over 8 bases. Germline values: CDR1 DFQATT, CDR2 SNEGSKA (reference sequence). Trimming cost V 4 bases and J 3 bases; bases outside gene matches: 11. This CDR3 contains 15 residues. DNA for the CDR3: TGCAGTGCTAACCCAGGACAGGGCCGCCTCTACGAGCAGTACTTC. Its translation is CSANPGQGRLYEQYF.

This clonotype was detected only a few times. The chain couples TRBV12-3 or TRBV12-4 to TRBJ1-2; TRBD1 is a possible D gene (5 bases). The V end was cut by 3 bases, the J end by 7 bases, with 12 bases between. The CDR3 has 13 residues. In DNA form, the CDR3 reads TGTGCCAGCAGTTTCCCAGGGACGGTTGGCTACACCTTC. It yields the protein CASSFPGTVGYTF.

The chain couples TRBV7-2 to TRBJ2-7; 10 nucleotides match TRBD2. J lost 3 bases, V lost 4 bases, and 9 bases had no gene match. Germline CDR1 SGHTA, CDR2 FQGNSA. The CDR3 length is 16 residues. Here the CDR3 DNA reads TGTGCCAGCAGCTCCACTAGCGGGGCAATGGGCTACGAGCAGTACTTC. Its protein is CASSSTSGAMGYEQYF.

J is TRBJ1-6 and V is TRBV6-5, with D possibly being TRBD1 (6 bases). CDR1 MNHEY and CDR2 SVGAGI come from the germline V gene. V dropped 5 bases and J dropped 9 bases, with 11 bases sitting between them. The CDR3 length is 13 residues. The CDR3 DNA reads TGTGCCAGCAGTCCCGAGGGGGGTTCACCCCTCCACTTT. It specifies CASSPEGGSPLHF.

This chain connects TRBV5-6 to TRBJ2-5, with 8 bases fitting TRBD1. Unmatched junction bases numbered 10, after V lost 4 bases and J lost 2 bases. The CDR3 is made up of 16 amino acids. Germline-derived CDR1 and CDR2 are SGHDT and YYEEEE. In DNA form, the CDR3 reads TGTGCCAGCAGCCTTAGACAGGGGCCCTTGCAAGAGACCCAGTACTTC. Translated: CASSLRQGPLQETQYF.

The V and J genes are TRBV2 and TRBJ2-2; no clear D. This CDR3 is 15 amino acids long. Germline V CDR1 and CDR2: SNHLY, FYNNEI. V was shortened by 0 bases and J by 5 bases, with 10 bases between the two germline ends. Here the CDR3 DNA reads TGTGCCAGCAGTGAAGCCTTCCTTAGGACCGGGGAGCTGTTTTTT. Residues: CASSEAFLRTGELFF.